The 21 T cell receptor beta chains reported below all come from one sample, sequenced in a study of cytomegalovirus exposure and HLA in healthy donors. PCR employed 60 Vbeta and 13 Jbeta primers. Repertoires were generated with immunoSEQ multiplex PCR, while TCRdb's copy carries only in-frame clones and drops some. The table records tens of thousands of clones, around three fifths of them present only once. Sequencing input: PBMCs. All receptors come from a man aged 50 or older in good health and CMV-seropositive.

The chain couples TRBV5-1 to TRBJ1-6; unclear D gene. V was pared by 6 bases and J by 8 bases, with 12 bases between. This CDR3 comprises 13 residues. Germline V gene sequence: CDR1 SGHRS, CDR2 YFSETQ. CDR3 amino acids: CASTPGVDSPLHF. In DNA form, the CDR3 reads TGCGCCAGCACCCCGGGAGTGGATTCACCCCTCCACTTT.

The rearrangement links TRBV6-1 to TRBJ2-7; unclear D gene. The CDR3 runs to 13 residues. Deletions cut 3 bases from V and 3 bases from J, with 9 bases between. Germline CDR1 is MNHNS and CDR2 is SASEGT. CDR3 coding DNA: TGTGCCAGCAGTGAGTCCCTTATCTACGAGCAGTACTTC. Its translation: CASSESLIYEQYF.

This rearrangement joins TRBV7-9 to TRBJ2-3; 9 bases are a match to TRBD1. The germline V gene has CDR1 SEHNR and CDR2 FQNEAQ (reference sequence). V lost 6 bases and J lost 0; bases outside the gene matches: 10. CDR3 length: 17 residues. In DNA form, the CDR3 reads TGTGCCAGCAGGACTCGCCGGGACAGGGCTAGCACAGATACGCAGTATTTT. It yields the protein CASRTRRDRASTDTQYF.

CDR3 bases: TGTGCCAGCAGCTTAGAGGGGGAGCAGTTCTTC. The encoded protein is CASSLEGEQFF. The chain joins TRBV13 to TRBJ2-1; D may be TRBD1 (5 bases). Trimming took 1 base from V and 10 from J, leaving 5 bases between them. Germline assignment: CDR1 PRHDT and CDR2 FYEKMQ (reference sequence). The CDR3 has 11 amino acids.

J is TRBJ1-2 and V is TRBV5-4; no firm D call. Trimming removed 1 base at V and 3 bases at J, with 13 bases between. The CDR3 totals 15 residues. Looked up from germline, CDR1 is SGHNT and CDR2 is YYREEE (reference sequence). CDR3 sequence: CASSLRSNSHYGYTF. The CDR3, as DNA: TGTGCCAGCAGCTTGCGGTCTAACAGTCACTATGGCTACACCTTC.

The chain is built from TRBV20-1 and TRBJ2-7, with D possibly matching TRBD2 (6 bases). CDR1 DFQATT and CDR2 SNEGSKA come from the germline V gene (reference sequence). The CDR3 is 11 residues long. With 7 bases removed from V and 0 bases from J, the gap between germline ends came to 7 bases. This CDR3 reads CSVGSSYEQYF. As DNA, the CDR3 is TGCAGTGTCGGGAGCTCCTACGAGCAGTACTTC.

Here the CDR3 reads CASSYWGQSYEQYF. The CDR3 DNA sequence: TGTGCCAGCAGTTATTGGGGGCAATCCTACGAGCAGTACTTC. The genes are TRBV6-6 and TRBJ2-7; D possibly corresponds to TRBD1 (6 bases). The ends were cut back, 3 bases at V and 1 base at J, with 10 bases in the middle. This CDR3 is built from 14 residues. Germline V lookup: CDR1 MNHNY, CDR2 SVGAGI (reference sequence).

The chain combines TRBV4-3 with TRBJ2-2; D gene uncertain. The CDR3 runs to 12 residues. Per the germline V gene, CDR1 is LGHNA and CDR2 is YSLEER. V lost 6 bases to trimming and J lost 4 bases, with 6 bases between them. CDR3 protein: CASRSFTGELFF. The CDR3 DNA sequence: TGCGCCAGCAGATCATTCACCGGGGAGCTGTTTTTT.

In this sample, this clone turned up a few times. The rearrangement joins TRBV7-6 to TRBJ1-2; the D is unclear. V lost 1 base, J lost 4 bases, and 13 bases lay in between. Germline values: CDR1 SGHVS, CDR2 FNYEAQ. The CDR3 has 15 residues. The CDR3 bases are TGTGCCAGCAGCTTAGGTGCAGGTTCTGGCTATGGCTACACCTTC. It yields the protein CASSLGAGSGYGYTF.

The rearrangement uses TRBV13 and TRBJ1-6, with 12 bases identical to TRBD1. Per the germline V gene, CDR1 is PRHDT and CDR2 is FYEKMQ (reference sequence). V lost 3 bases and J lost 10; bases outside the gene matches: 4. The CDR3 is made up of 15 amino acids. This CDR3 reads CASSLGQGARSPLHF. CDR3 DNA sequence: TGTGCCAGCAGCTTGGGACAGGGGGCTAGGTCACCCCTCCACTTT.

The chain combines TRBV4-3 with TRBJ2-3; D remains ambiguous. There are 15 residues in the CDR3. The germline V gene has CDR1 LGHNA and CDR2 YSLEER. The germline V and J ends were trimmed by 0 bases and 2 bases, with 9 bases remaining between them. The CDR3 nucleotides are TGCGCCAGCAGCCAAGATCGTGGAGACACAGATACGCAGTATTTT. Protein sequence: CASSQDRGDTDTQYF.

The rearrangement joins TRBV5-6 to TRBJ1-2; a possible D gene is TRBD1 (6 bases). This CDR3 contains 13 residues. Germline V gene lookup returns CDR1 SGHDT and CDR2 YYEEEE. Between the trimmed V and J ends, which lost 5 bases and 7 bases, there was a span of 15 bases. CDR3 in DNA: TGTGCCAGCAGACGGGACAAGTCGCCTGGCTACACCTTC. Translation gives CASRRDKSPGYTF.

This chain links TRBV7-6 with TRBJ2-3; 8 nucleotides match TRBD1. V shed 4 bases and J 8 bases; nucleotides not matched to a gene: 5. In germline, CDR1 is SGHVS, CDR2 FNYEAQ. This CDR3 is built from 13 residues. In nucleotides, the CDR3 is TGTGCCAGCAGCTCCGCCGGACAGGGTACGCAGTATTTT. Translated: CASSSAGQGTQYF.

CDR3 in DNA: TGTGCCAGCAGTTTAGGCAAGACGGGTATTCGCTACGAGCAGTACTTC. Translating it yields CASSLGKTGIRYEQYF. This rearrangement joins TRBV28 to TRBJ2-7; D gene unclear. The V end lost 2 bases, the J end lost 3 bases, and 17 bases lay between the germline ends. Germline V gene sequence: CDR1 MDHEN, CDR2 SYDVKM. This CDR3 has 16 amino acids. Variable domain in full (rest from reference TRBV28 and TRBJ2-7): DVKVTQSSRYLVKRTGEKVFLECVQDMDHENMFWYRQDPGLGLRLIYFSYDVKMKEKGDIPEGYSVSREKKERFSLILESASTNQTSMYLCASSLGKTGIRYEQYFGPGTRLTVT.

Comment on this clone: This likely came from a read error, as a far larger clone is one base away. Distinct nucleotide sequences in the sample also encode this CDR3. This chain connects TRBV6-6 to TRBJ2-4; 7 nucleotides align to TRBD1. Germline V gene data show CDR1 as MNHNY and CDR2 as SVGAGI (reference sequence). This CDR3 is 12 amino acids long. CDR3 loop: CASSYAWDRQYF. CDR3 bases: TGTGCCAGTAGTTACGCATGGGACAGACAGTACTTC.

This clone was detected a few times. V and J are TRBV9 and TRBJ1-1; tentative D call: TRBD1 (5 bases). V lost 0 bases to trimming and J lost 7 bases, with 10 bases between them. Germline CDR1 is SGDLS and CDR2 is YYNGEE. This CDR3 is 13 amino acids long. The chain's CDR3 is CASSVGQTDEAFF. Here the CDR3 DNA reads TGTGCCAGCAGCGTAGGACAGACCGATGAAGCTTTCTTT.

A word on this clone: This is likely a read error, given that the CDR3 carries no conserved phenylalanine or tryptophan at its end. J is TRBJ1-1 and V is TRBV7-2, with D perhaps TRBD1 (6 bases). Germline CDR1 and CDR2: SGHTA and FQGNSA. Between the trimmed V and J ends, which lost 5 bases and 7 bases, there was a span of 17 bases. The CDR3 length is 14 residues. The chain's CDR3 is CASSLIRGQGEAFL. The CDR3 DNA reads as TGTGCCAGCAGCCTCATCAGGGGTCAAGGTGAAGCTTTCCTT.

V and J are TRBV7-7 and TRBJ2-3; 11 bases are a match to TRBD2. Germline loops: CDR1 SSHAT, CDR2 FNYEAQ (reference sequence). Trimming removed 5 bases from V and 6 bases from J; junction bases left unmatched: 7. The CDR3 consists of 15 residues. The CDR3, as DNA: TGTGCCAGCAGCCTTTTAGCGGGGGGGCCGGATACGCAGTATTTT. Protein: CASSLLAGGPDTQYF.

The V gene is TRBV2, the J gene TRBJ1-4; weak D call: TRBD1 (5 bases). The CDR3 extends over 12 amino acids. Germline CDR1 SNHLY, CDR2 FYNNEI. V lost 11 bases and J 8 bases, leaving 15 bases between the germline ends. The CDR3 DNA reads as TGTGCCGGAGGGGACGCTCGGGAAAAACTGTTTTTT. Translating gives CAGGDAREKLFF.

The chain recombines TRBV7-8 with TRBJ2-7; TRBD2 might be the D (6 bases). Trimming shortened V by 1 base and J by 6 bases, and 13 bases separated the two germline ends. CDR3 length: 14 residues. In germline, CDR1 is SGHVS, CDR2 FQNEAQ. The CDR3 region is CASSLGVRRVEQYF. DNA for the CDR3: TGTGCCAGCAGCTTAGGGGTTCGGAGGGTCGAGCAGTACTTC.

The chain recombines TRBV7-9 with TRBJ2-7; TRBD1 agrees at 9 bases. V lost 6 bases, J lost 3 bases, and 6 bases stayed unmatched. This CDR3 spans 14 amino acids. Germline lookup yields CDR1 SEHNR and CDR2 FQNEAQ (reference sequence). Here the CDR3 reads CASSEQGARYEQYF. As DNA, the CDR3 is TGTGCCAGCAGTGAACAGGGGGCGCGCTACGAGCAGTACTTC.